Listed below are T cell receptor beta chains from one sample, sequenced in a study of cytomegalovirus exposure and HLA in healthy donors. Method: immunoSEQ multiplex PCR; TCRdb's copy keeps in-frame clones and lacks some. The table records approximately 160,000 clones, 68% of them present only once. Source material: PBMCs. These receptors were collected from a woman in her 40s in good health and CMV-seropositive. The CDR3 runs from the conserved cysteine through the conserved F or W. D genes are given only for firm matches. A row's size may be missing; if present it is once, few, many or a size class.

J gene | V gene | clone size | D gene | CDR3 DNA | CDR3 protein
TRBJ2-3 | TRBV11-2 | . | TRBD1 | TGTGCCAGCAGCGCCGGGACAGGCCGCACAGATACGCAGTATTTT | CASSAGTGRTDTQYF
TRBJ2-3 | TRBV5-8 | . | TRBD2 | TGTGCCAGCACTAGCGGGAGTTGGGGCACAGATACGCAGTATTTT | CASTSGSWGTDTQYF
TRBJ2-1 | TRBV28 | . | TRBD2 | TGTGCCAGCAGTTCAGGAGCGGGAGCCTACAATGAGCAGTTCTTC | CASSSGAGAYNEQFF
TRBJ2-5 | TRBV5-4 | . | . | TGTGCCAGCAGTCCCCCGGCCCGGGGGATTGGAGAGACCCAGTACTTC | CASSPPARGIGETQYF
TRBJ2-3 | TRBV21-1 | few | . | TGTGCCAGCAGCCCCTTACATGGTGGACAGACCACAGATACGCAGTATTTT | CASSPLHGGQTTDTQYF
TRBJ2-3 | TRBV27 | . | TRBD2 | TGTGCCAGCAGTTTTTGGCGGGAGAGCACAGATACGCAGTATTTT | CASSFWRESTDTQYF
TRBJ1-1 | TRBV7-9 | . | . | TGTGCCAGCAGCTTATTGGAGGGAGCGAACACTGAAGCTTTCTTT | CASSLLEGANTEAFF
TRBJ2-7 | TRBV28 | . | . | TGTGCCAGCTCCAGGACTGTCCCCTACGAGCAGTACTTC | CASSRTVPYEQYF
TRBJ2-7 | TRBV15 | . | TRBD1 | TGTGCCACCAGCGAAGACAGGGGGATCTCCTACGAGCAGTACTTC | CATSEDRGISYEQYF
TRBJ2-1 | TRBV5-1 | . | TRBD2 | TGCGCCAGCAGCTTGGCCGCCGGGGGGTCCAACAATGAGCAGTTCTTC | CASSLAAGGSNNEQFF
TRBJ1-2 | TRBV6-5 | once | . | TGTGCCAGCAGTTACGAGGGGGGGGTCTATGGCTACCCCTTC | CASSYEGGVYGYPF
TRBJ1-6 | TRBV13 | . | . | TGTGCCAGCACCGGTGATAATTCACCCCTCCACTTT | CASTGDNSPLHF
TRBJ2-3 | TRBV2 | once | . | TGTGCCAGCAATACCGGACTTCTATCCACAGATACGCAGTATTTT | CASNTGLLSTDTQYF
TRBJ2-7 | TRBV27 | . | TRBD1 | TGTGCCAGCAGTCCCGAAACAGGGGACTACGAGCAGTACTTC | CASSPETGDYEQYF
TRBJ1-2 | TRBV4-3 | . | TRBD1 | TGCGCCAGCAGCCAAGATTGGGACAGGGATCCTTATGGCTACACCTTC | CASSQDWDRDPYGYTF
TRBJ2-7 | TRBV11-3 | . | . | TGTGCCAGCCCCAAGTTAGTTATGGTCTCCTACGAGCAGTACTTC | CASPKLVMVSYEQYF
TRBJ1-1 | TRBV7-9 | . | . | TGTTCCAGCAGCTTTGAGACTGAAGCTTTCTTT | CSSSFETEAFF
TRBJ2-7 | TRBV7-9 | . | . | TGTGCCAGCAGCACGATGGACAGTTGGACCTACGAGCAGTACTTC | CASSTMDSWTYEQYF
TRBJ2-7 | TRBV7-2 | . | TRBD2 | TGTGCCAGCACCCTTAGCGGGGGACCCTACGAGCAGTACTTC | CASTLSGGPYEQYF
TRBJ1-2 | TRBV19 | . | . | TGTGCCAGTAGTATTGAGGGAACCTATGGCTACACCTTC | CASSIEGTYGYTF
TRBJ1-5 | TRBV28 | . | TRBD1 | TGTGCCAGCAGACTCCCTTCCGGGACAGGCTTAGTGGGGCCCCAGCATTTT | CASRLPSGTGLVGPQHF
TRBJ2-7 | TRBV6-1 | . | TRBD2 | TGTGCCAGCACCCTGCGGTGGGAGGGATACGAGCAGTACTTC | CASTLRWEGYEQYF
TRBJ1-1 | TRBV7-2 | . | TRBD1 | TGTGCCAGCAGCCCGGACAGGGCAACTGAAGCTTTCTTT | CASSPDRATEAFF
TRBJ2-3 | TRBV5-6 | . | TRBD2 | TGTGCCAGCAGCTCGGGGGGGGGAGGGCCAGGTACAGATACGCAGTATTTT | CASSSGGGGPGTDTQYF
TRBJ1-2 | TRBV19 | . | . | TGTGCCAGTAGTATTTTGGGCGGCTACACCTTC | CASSILGGYTF
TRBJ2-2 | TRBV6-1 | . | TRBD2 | TGTGCCAGCAGTCGACTAGCTGGAGCCGGGGAGCTGTTTTTT | CASSRLAGAGELFF
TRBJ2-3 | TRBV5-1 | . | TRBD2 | TGCGCCAGCAACGCCCCTCTTAGGGGAGGGCCGGGAGATACGCAGTATTTT | CASNAPLRGGPGDTQYF
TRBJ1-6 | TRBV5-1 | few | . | TGCGCCAGCAGCTCTGACTTAGGAGCCCGCTCACCCCTCCACTTT | CASSSDLGARSPLHF
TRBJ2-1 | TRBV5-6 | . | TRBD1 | TGTGCCAGCAGCTTGCCGGACAGGGGCGATGAGCAGTTCTTC | CASSLPDRGDEQFF
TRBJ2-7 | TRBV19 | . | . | TGTGCTGTCGGACAGTCTTCCTCCTACGAGCAGTACTTC | CAVGQSSSYEQYF
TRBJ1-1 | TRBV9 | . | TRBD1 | TGTGCCAGCAGCGTAGACCCCCAGGGGGCGCGCGAAGCTTTCTTT | CASSVDPQGAREAFF
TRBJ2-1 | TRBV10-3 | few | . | TGTGCCATCAGTCAGACTAGTCACAATGAGCAGTTCTTC | CAISQTSHNEQFF
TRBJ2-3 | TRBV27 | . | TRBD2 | TGTGCCAGCAGTTTATTTAGCGGGAGCCCGGGGGGCACAGATACGCAGTATTTT | CASSLFSGSPGGTDTQYF
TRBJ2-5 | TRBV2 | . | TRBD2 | TGTGCCAGCAGTGATGGGCTAGCGGGAGTCGAGACCCAGTACTTC | CASSDGLAGVETQYF
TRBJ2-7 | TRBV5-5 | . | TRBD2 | TGTGCCAGCAGCTCTACTAGCGTTCCCCCCTACGAGCAGTACTTC | CASSSTSVPPYEQYF
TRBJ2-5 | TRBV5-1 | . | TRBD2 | TGCGCCAGCAGCTTGGTGACTAGCGGCCAAGAGACCCAGTACTTC | CASSLVTSGQETQYF
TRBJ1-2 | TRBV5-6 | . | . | TGTGCCAGCAGCGCGACGAACTATGGCTACCCCTTC | CASSATNYGYPF
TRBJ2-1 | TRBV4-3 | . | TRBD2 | TGCGCCAGCAGCCTCTGGGGTAGCGGGATAGGAAAAGGTGAGCAGTTCTTC | CASSLWGSGIGKGEQFF
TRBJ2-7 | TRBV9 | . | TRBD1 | TGTGCCAGCAGCGTATCGGGACAGGGTCCCGACGAGCAGTACTTC | CASSVSGQGPDEQYF
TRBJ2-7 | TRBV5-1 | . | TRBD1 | TGCGCCAGCAGCCCCCGCGACAGGGGACTCTACGAGCAGTACTTC | CASSPRDRGLYEQYF
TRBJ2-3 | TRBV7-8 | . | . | TGTGCCAGCAGCCTAAGCACAGATACGCAGTATTTT | CASSLSTDTQYF
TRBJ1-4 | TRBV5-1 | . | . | TGCGCCAGCAGCTTAGTTTCGGGGGCTAATGAAAAACTGTTTTTT | CASSLVSGANEKLFF
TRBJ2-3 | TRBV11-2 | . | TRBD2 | TGTGCCAGCAGCGGACTAGCGGGGGGGAGAGATACGCAGTATTTT | CASSGLAGGRDTQYF
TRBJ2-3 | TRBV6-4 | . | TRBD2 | TGTGCCAGCAGTCCCCAGGGAGGGGATACGCAGTATTTT | CASSPQGGDTQYF
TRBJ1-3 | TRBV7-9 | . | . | TGTGCCAGCAGCCCATCCCCTGGGGGGGACTCTGGAAACACCATATATTTT | CASSPSPGGDSGNTIYF
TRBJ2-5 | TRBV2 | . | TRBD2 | TGTGCCAGCAGTCTACTAGCGGGAGGTTCAGAGACCCAGTACTTC | CASSLLAGGSETQYF
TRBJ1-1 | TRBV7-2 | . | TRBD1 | TGTGCCAGCAGACGACAGGGGGACACTGAAGCTTTCTTT | CASRRQGDTEAFF
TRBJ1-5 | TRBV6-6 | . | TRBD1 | TGTGCCAGCAGTTTGGGACAGTTGGATCAGCCCCAGAATTTT | CASSLGQLDQPQNF
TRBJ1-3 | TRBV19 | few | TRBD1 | TGTGCCAGTACCCTCACAAGGACAGGGGAAGTAAACACCATATATTTT | CASTLTRTGEVNTIYF
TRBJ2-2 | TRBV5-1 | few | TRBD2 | TGCGCCAGCATCCCAGTCGCGGGGGCGAACACCGGGGAGCTGTTTTTT | CASIPVAGANTGELFF
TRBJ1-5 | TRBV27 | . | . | TGTGCCAGCAGTTTCCTCGCCCCGGGGTCGTCACAGCCCCAGCATTTT | CASSFLAPGSSQPQHF
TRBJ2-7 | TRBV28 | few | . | TGTGCCAGCAGTTTGATCCAGGGTAAGAACTACGAGCAGTACTTC | CASSLIQGKNYEQYF
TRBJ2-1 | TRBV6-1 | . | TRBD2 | TGTGCCACCAGAGCAGGGGCTAGCGGGAGCTATGAGCAGTTCTTC | CATRAGASGSYEQFF
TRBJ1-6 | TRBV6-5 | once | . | TGTGCCAGCAGTTACGCCCAGGGAAATAATTCACCCCTCCACTTT | CASSYAQGNNSPLHF
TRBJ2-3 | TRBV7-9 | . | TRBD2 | TGTGCCAGCAGCCATACGGGGGCTAGCGGGACGAGTAGCACAGATACGCAGTATTTT | CASSHTGASGTSSTDTQYF
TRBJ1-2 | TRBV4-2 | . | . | TGTGCCAGCAGCCAAGGATCGCTCGGACAGACGTCTTATGGCTACCCCTTC | CASSQGSLGQTSYGYPF
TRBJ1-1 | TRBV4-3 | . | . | TGCGCCAGCAGCCAAGATAGATCACAGATGAACACTGAAGCTTTCTTT | CASSQDRSQMNTEAFF